Presented here are 16 T cell receptor beta chains from one specimen sequenced in a study of T cells in tuberculosis. Profiled with immunoSEQ multiplex PCR; TCRdb holds only in-frame clones, not every one. The sample lists some 40,000 clones; 95% were seen once. The sequenced sample was PBMCs. All receptors derive from a donor between 10 and 35 years old with latent tuberculosis or without tuberculosis infection.

The gene calls are TRBV5-1 and TRBJ2-6, with D perhaps TRBD2 (5 bases). Deletions cut 3 bases from V and 2 bases from J, with 18 bases between. Per germline, CDR1 SGHRS and CDR2 YFSETQ. This CDR3 comprises 18 residues. CDR3 nucleotides: TGCGCCAGCAGCTGGCGGGCAGGTTGGGTCCCTGGGGCCAACGTCCTGACTTTC. Translation gives CASSWRAGWVPGANVLTF.

V gene TRBV6-5 combines with J gene TRBJ1-2; 10 bases fit TRBD1. Germline V lookup: CDR1 MNHEY, CDR2 SVGAGI. Trimming cost V 0 bases and J 4 bases; bases outside gene matches: 5. The length of the CDR3 is 16 residues. For the CDR3, the DNA is TGTGCCAGCAGTTACTCTCGGACAGGGGGTAGCTATGGCTACACCTTC. Residues: CASSYSRTGGSYGYTF.

The rearrangement uses TRBV6-4 and TRBJ2-3, with 10 bases identical to TRBD2. The V segment lost 6 bases and the J segment 0 bases; nucleotides outside the gene matches: 3. Germline V gene data show CDR1 as MRHNA and CDR2 as SNTAGT. The CDR3 is 15 amino acids. The CDR3 loop is CASSGTSESTDTQYF. In DNA form, the CDR3 reads TGTGCCAGCAGCGGGACTAGCGAAAGCACAGATACGCAGTATTTT.

CDR3 in amino acids: CASSFTGKAEAFF. In DNA, the CDR3 is TGTGCCAGCAGCTTCACAGGGAAGGCTGAAGCTTTCTTT. The chain carries TRBV5-4 and TRBJ1-1; possibly TRBD1 for D (6 bases). The CDR3 totals 13 residues. Trimming left V 2 bases short and J 6 bases short, with 11 bases between. Germline CDR1 reads SGHNT; CDR2 reads YYREEE (reference sequence).

This clone was recorded once. An end of the junction does not agree with germline; a read error may underlie this. The gene calls are TRBV5-1 and TRBJ2-7; 7 positions agree with TRBD2. This CDR3 is 15 amino acids long. Germline V gene data show CDR1 as SGHRS and CDR2 as YFSETQ. This CDR3 reads CASMGGSSFSHEQYF. The CDR3 nucleotides read TGCGCCAGCATGGGGGGGAGTTCCTTCTCCCACGAGCAGTACTTC.

The chain uses TRBV7-3 and TRBJ2-5; 7 nucleotides match TRBD2. J lost 2 bases, V lost 4 bases, and 13 bases had no gene match. The CDR3 sequence is 17 residues long. Germline CDR1 is SGHTA and CDR2 is FQGTGA. CDR3 protein: CASSSPPGTTIQETQYF. The CDR3 DNA is TGTGCCAGCAGCTCCCCCCCCGGGACTACAATACAAGAGACCCAGTACTTC.

The chain is built from TRBV6-1 and TRBJ1-2; 7 bases are a match to TRBD1. With 2 bases clipped from V and 8 bases from J, the junction kept 5 bases outside the gene matches. The germline V gene encodes CDR1 MNHNS and CDR2 SASEGT. This CDR3 is built from 13 residues. CDR3 nucleotides: TGTGCCAGCAGTGAATTAGGAGGGGGCGGCTACACCTTC. Translated: CASSELGGGGYTF.

This clone has only one observation. The CDR3 DNA is TGCGCCAGCAGCCCCGACAGGGCCTACGAGCAGTACTTC. Translating it yields CASSPDRAYEQYF. The rearrangement joins TRBV5-1 to TRBJ2-7; 7 nucleotides agree with TRBD1. CDR3 length: 13 residues. With 4 bases clipped from V and 2 bases from J, the junction kept 3 bases outside the gene matches. Germline V lookup: CDR1 SGHRS, CDR2 YFSETQ.

The gene calls are TRBV6-1 and TRBJ2-7; the D gene is possibly TRBD2 (6 bases). There are 14 residues in the CDR3. Germline CDR1 and CDR2: MNHNS and SASEGT. Trimming removed 4 bases from V and 3 bases from J, with 13 bases in between. The CDR3 DNA reads as TGTGCCAGCAGTGTCGGGGGTCTAGACTACGAGCAGTACTTC. Amino acid sequence: CASSVGGLDYEQYF.

V usage is TRBV25-1 and J usage is TRBJ1-4; perhaps TRBD1 as D (5 bases). Between the trimmed V and J ends, which lost 3 bases and 8 bases, there was a span of 19 bases. The CDR3 has 16 residues. CDR1 MGHDK and CDR2 SYGVNS come from the germline V gene. The CDR3 spells CASSDLARQKTEKLFF. The DNA of the CDR3 is TGTGCCAGCAGTGACCTGGCGAGACAGAAGACCGAAAAACTGTTTTTT.

The genes are TRBV5-6 and TRBJ2-3, with TRBD1 matching over 11 bases. This CDR3 region has 17 residues. With V trimmed by 3 bases and J by 6 bases, 12 bases remained unmatched. Looked up from germline, CDR1 is SGHDT and CDR2 is YYEEEE. CDR3 in DNA: TGTGCCAGCAGCTGGACAGGGGGCTTTCGTGTCAAGGATACGCAGTATTTT. It translates to CASSWTGGFRVKDTQYF.

The table lists this clone with a count of one. The V and J genes are TRBV28 and TRBJ2-1; weak D call: TRBD1 (5 bases). In germline, CDR1 is MDHEN, CDR2 SYDVKM. The CDR3 has 13 amino acids. Trimming took 6 bases from V and 7 from J, leaving 13 bases between them. CDR3 sequence (DNA): TGTGCCAGCAGAAGGACACTTCGGAATGAGCAGTTCTTC. This sequence encodes CASRRTLRNEQFF.

The chain recombines TRBV7-6 with TRBJ1-4; D might be TRBD1 (6 bases). Deletions cut 1 base from V and 7 bases from J, with 13 bases between. Germline V lookup: CDR1 SGHVS, CDR2 FNYEAQ. The CDR3 has 15 amino acids. The CDR3 is CASSLEGAGAEKLFF. CDR3 DNA sequence: TGTGCCAGCAGCTTAGAAGGGGCAGGGGCTGAAAAACTGTTTTTT.

The V gene is TRBV2, the J gene TRBJ2-5; D ambiguous. V lost 5 bases and J lost 2, with 3 bases in between. The CDR3 is 11 amino acids. Looked up from germline, CDR1 is SNHLY and CDR2 is FYNNEI. The CDR3 bases are TGTGCCAGCAGTTCGCAAGAGACCCAGTACTTC. This codes for CASSSQETQYF.

V and J are TRBV6-5 and TRBJ2-7, with TRBD1 identical over 7 bases. The CDR3 loop spans 16 amino acids. Germline V gives CDR1 MNHEY, CDR2 SVGAGI. With V trimmed by 4 bases and J by 2 bases, 11 bases remained unmatched. The CDR3 DNA reads as TGTGCCAGCAGTTTAGGAATAGACAGGGCCCCCTACGAGCAGTACTTC. The encoded protein is CASSLGIDRAPYEQYF.

V is TRBV28 and J is TRBJ1-1, with D possibly being TRBD1 (6 bases). V was cut by 10 bases and J by 1 base, with 13 bases left in between. CDR3 length equals 13 residues. Germline CDR1 reads MDHEN; CDR2 reads SYDVKM. The CDR3 bases are TGTGCCACAGACGGGACACCGAACACTGAAGCTTTCTTT. Protein: CATDGTPNTEAFF.